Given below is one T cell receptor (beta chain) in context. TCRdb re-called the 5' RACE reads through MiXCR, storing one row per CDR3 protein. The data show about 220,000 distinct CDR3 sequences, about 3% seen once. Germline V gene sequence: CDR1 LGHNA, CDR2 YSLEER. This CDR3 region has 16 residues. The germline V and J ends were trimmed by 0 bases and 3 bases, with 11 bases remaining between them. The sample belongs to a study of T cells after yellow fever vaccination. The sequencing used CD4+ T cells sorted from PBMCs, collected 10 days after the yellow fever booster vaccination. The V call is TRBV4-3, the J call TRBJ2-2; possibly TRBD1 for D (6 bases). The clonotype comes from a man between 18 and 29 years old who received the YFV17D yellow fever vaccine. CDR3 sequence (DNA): TGCGCCAGCAGCCAAGATAGTCACAGGGACACCGGGGAGCTGTTTTTT. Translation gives CASSQDSHRDTGELFF.